Following are 10 T cell receptor beta chains from one sample sequenced in a study of CD8 T cells in ankylosing spondylitis. No antigen has been assigned to these receptors. MiXCR, applied by TCRdb to the 5' RACE reads, yields one record per CDR3 protein. The sample records about 540,000 distinct CDR3 sequences, more than 9.5% being singletons. Study results and limitations: Roughly eight highly homologous variants formed a TCR beta motif that appeared characteristic of ankylosing spondylitis blood.

The sequenced sample was blood, either unsorted or a sorted T cell fraction (not recorded which). These receptors originate from a male donor with ankylosing spondylitis.

CDR3 in amino acids: CASMGDPVPAGRNTGELFF. The CDR3, as DNA: TGTGCCAGCATGGGGGATCCCGTTCCTGCAGGCCGTAACACCGGGGAGCTGTTTTTT. The chain joins TRBV6-1 to TRBJ2-2, with D possibly called TRBD1 or TRBD2 (5 bases each). Germline lookup yields CDR1 MNHNS and CDR2 SASEGT. The CDR3 covers 19 residues. Trimming removed 7 bases from V and 2 bases from J, with 26 bases in between.

This clonotype was counted a few times. This chain joins TRBV14 and TRBJ1-1; no firm D call. The CDR3 consists of 11 residues. V was pared by 1 base and J by 13 bases, with 10 bases between. Per germline, CDR1 SGHDN and CDR2 FVKESK. The CDR3, as DNA: TGTGCCAGCAGCCAAGTAAGGACCCTTTTCTTT. Translating gives CASSQVRTLFF. The whole variable domain, remainder taken from reference TRBV14 and TRBJ1-1, is EAGVTQFPSHSVIEKGQTVTLRCDPISGHDNLYWYRRVMGKEIKFLLHFVKESKQDESGMPNNRFLAERTGGTYSTLKVQPAELEDSGVYFCASSQVRTLFFGQGTRLTVV.

The sample holds a few counts of this clonotype. The CDR3 loop reads CASSLSDPRVNEQFF. The CDR3 DNA sequence: TGCGCCAGCAGCTTGAGCGACCCCAGGGTCAATGAGCAGTTCTTC. This chain links TRBV5-1 with TRBJ2-1, with D possibly TRBD1 on 5 matching bases. CDR3 size: 15 residues. The V gene's germline CDR1 is SGHRS and CDR2 YFSETQ. The V end lost 1 base, the J end lost 6 bases, and 14 bases lay between the germline ends.

The gene calls are TRBV20-1 and TRBJ2-7; 14 bases match TRBD2. V shed 2 bases, J shed 4 bases, and the junction held 4 bases outside the gene matches. The CDR3 is 15 residues long. The germline CDR1 and CDR2 sequences are DFQATT and SNEGSKA (reference sequence). In nucleotides, the CDR3 is TGCAGTGCTAGACGCGGGACTAGCGGGAGTTACGAGCAGTACTTC. It is translated as CSARRGTSGSYEQYF.

V and J are TRBV20-1 and TRBJ2-5, with unresolved D. V lost 3 bases, J lost 2 bases, and 13 bases lay in between. Germline V gene sequence: CDR1 DFQATT, CDR2 SNEGSKA (reference sequence). This CDR3 has 14 residues. The CDR3 DNA is TGCAGTGCTAGCGAGCCGGTCTTACAAGAGACCCAGTACTTC. The encoded protein is CSASEPVLQETQYF.

The rearrangement links TRBV12-5 to TRBJ1-5; TRBD1 aligns across 7 bases. This CDR3 is 19 amino acids long. The J segment lost 3 bases and the V segment lost 7 bases, leaving 21 bases of the junction unmatched. The germline CDR1 and CDR2 sequences are LGHNT and FRNRAP. The CDR3 sequence is CASAPMGVPGQSTNQPQHF. CDR3 in DNA: TGTGCTAGTGCCCCAATGGGGGTTCCGGGACAGAGTACCAATCAGCCCCAGCATTTT.

This clonotype appeared a few times. The chain couples TRBV27 to TRBJ2-7; 10 nucleotides line up with TRBD2. Germline CDR1 reads MNHEY; CDR2 reads SMNVEV (reference sequence). The CDR3 extends over 15 amino acids. The V segment lost 7 bases and the J segment 4 bases; nucleotides outside the gene matches: 10. This CDR3 reads CASTATGSGRYEQYF. DNA for the CDR3: TGTGCCAGCACCGCTACGGGTAGCGGGAGGTACGAGCAGTACTTC.

This chain's CDR3 is CASSLVLPANTGELFF. Here the CDR3 DNA reads TGTGCCAGCAGCTTAGTACTGCCCGCGAACACCGGGGAGCTGTTTTTT. The chain is built from TRBV11-2 and TRBJ2-2; D unresolved. The V end lost 1 base, the J end lost 0 bases, and 9 bases lay between the germline ends. The CDR3 consists of 16 residues. In germline, CDR1 is SGHAT, CDR2 FQNNGV.

This clonotype was seen a handful of times. The chain has TRBV20-1 and TRBJ2-5, with D perhaps assigned TRBD1 or TRBD2 (6 bases each). Between the trimmed V and J ends, which lost 6 bases and 4 bases, there was a span of 12 bases. This CDR3 region has 12 residues. Germline V gene data show CDR1 as DFQATT and CDR2 as SNEGSKA (reference sequence). The chain's CDR3 is CSAEQGLETQYF. In DNA, the CDR3 is TGCAGTGCGGAACAGGGACTAGAGACCCAGTACTTC.

There are a few counts of this clonotype. The gene calls are TRBV28 and TRBJ2-5; 8 bases align to TRBD1. V trimming: 3 bases; J trimming: 5 bases; junction bases outside the gene matches: 11. The CDR3 contains 16 residues. The germline V gene encodes CDR1 MDHEN and CDR2 SYDVKM. The CDR3 bases are TGTGCCAGCAGTTTTGATCTTGCAGGGGGCGTTGAGACCCAGTACTTC. Encoded protein: CASSFDLAGGVETQYF.